Below are 5 T cell receptor beta chains sequenced from a single sample in a study of blood T cells in healthy people across ages. The authors ran a second PCR of about 6 to 11 cycles using a sample-barcoded 5' primer and a J-beta primer mix. TCRdb reprocessed the 5' RACE reads with MiXCR, giving one entry per CDR3 protein. Altogether about 570,000 distinct CDR3 sequences are present, 27% being singletons, with the ten largest covering under 20%. The specimen sequenced was blood. The origin of the receptors is a woman in her 70s in good health.

The chain joins TRBV4-3 to TRBJ2-5; 7 nucleotides match TRBD1. Matching the DNA end better, TRBJ2-1 makes the J call doubtful. Germline V gene lookup returns CDR1 LGHNA and CDR2 YSLEER. This CDR3 region has 14 residues. CDR3 amino acids: CASTPGTEYNEQFF. CDR3 in DNA: TGCGCCAGCACTCCCGGGACAGAGTACAATGAGCAGTTCTTC.

DNA of the CDR3: TGTGCCAGTAGTATCACCCCGGACAGATCCTACGAGCAGTACTTC. Amino acids: CASSITPDRSYEQYF. The chain couples TRBV19 to TRBJ2-7; maybe TRBD1 (6 bases). Trimming took off 3 bases at V and 1 base at J, with 13 bases between the two ends. Germline loops: CDR1 LNHDA, CDR2 SQIVND (reference sequence). This CDR3 contains 15 residues.

A single count supports this clonotype. V usage is TRBV29-1 and J usage is TRBJ1-2; 9 bases are shared with TRBD1. The J segment lost 6 bases and the V segment lost 0 bases, leaving 5 bases of the junction unmatched. The CDR3 has 14 residues. Germline V gives CDR1 SQVTM, CDR2 ANQGSEA. CDR3 in DNA: TGCAGCGTTGAAGATACCGGGACAGGGAATGGCTACACCTTC. Translating gives CSVEDTGTGNGYTF.

The rearrangement uses TRBV20-1 and TRBJ2-1; TRBD2 matches 11 bases. This CDR3 contains 16 residues. Germline lookup yields CDR1 DFQATT and CDR2 SNEGSKA (reference sequence). The junction had 9 bases not matched to a gene; V was cut back by 5 bases and J by 3 bases. The CDR3 nucleotides are TGCAGTGCTCCAACTAGCGGGAGTCGGTTCTACAATGAGCAGTTCTTC. Its protein is CSAPTSGSRFYNEQFF.

This chain connects TRBV12-3 or TRBV12-4 to TRBJ2-1; 9 nucleotides agree with TRBD1. The CDR3 has 12 residues. V shed 2 bases, J shed 15 bases, and the junction held 5 bases outside the gene matches. CDR3 sequence: CASSLIGTGSFF. CDR3 coding DNA: TGTGCCAGCAGTTTAATCGGGACAGGGTCGTTCTTC.